The rows below give T cell receptor beta chains drawn from one sample of a study of T cells in localized non-small cell lung cancer. Sequencing was performed with immunoSEQ multiplex PCR; in TCRdb, only in-frame clones are kept and a portion is missing. This table holds more than 45,000 clones, around 77% found once. This material consisted of peripheral blood, taken before any cancer treatment. Source of these receptors: a man between 40 and 69 years old with stage I squamous cell lung carcinoma. Both conserved end residues are part of each CDR3. D genes are given only for firm matches. Not every row has a clone size; where given, it reads once, few, many or a size class.

CDR3 | DNA | J | V | D | size
CASSPGTWSEQYF | TGTGCCAGCAGCCCCGGGACATGGTCCGAGCAGTACTTC | TRBJ2-7 | TRBV9 | - | once
CASGSLDTQYF | TGTGCTAGTGGTTCGCTAGATACGCAGTATTTT | TRBJ2-3 | TRBV12-5 | - | -
CASSLAETQYF | TGTGCCAGCAGCTTAGCGGAGACCCAGTACTTC | TRBJ2-5 | TRBV7-9 | - | -
CASSNPGQSYGYTF | TGTGCCAGCAGTAATCCGGGACAGAGTTATGGCTACACCTTC | TRBJ1-2 | TRBV6-6 | TRBD1 | -
CASSPQGGVYGYTF | TGTGCCAGCAGCCCTCAGGGGGGGGTCTATGGCTACACCTTC | TRBJ1-2 | TRBV6-6 | TRBD1 | -
CASSLALVGGGDTQYF | TGTGCCAGCAGCTTAGCGTTGGTGGGGGGCGGAGATACGCAGTATTTT | TRBJ2-3 | TRBV7-3 | - | -
CASSLGGADNEQFF | TGCGCCAGCAGCTTGGGTGGGGCCGACAATGAGCAGTTCTTC | TRBJ2-1 | TRBV5-1 | - | -
CASSLMTANTEAFF | TGTGCCAGCAGTTTGATGACGGCGAACACTGAAGCTTTCTTT | TRBJ1-1 | TRBV28 | - | -
CASSLGEGYNQPQHF | TGTGCCAGCAGCTTAGGAGAGGGGTACAATCAGCCCCAGCATTTT | TRBJ1-5 | TRBV7-2 | - | -
CASSPQTGTNQPQHF | TGCGCCAGCAGCCCCCAGACAGGGACCAATCAGCCCCAGCATTTT | TRBJ1-5 | TRBV5-1 | TRBD1 | -
CASSLVSGGGYNEQFF | TGTGCCAGCAGCTTAGTCTCGGGCGGGGGGTACAATGAGCAGTTCTTC | TRBJ2-1 | TRBV7-2 | TRBD2 | -
CASSLISWGAVDTQYF | TGTGCCAGCAGCCTCATATCCTGGGGGGCCGTTGATACGCAGTATTTT | TRBJ2-3 | TRBV7-9 | - | -
CASSKTANSPLHF | TGTGCCAGCAGTAAGACAGCGAATTCACCCCTCCACTTT | TRBJ1-6 | TRBV28 | - | -
CASSEGPYEQYF | TGCGCCAGCAGTGAGGGTCCCTACGAGCAGTACTTC | TRBJ2-7 | TRBV5-1 | - | -
CAIWRGGQGDEAFF | TGTGCCATCTGGAGGGGGGGACAGGGAGATGAAGCTTTCTTT | TRBJ1-1 | TRBV10-3 | TRBD1 | few
CASSFMTGSGNTIYF | TGTGCCAGCAGCTTTATGACAGGGTCTGGAAACACCATATATTTT | TRBJ1-3 | TRBV7-2 | TRBD1 | -
CASSHRGVAEAFF | TGCGCCAGCAGCCACAGGGGGGTGGCTGAAGCTTTCTTT | TRBJ1-1 | TRBV4-3 | TRBD1 | -
CASSGRVEQFF | TGCGCCAGCAGCGGTCGGGTGGAGCAGTTCTTC | TRBJ2-1 | TRBV4-1 | - | -
CASSAGSNEQFF | TGTGCCAGCAGCGCAGGGTCCAATGAGCAGTTCTTC | TRBJ2-1 | TRBV9 | - | -
CASSLERHGRAYEQYF | TGCGCCAGCAGCTTGGAACGACACGGACGCGCCTACGAGCAGTACTTC | TRBJ2-7 | TRBV5-1 | - | -
CASSKVVDTDTYEQYF | TGTGCCAGCAGCAAAGTGGTAGACACAGACACCTACGAGCAGTACTTC | TRBJ2-7 | TRBV21-1 | - | -
CASSLQGSNSPLHF | TGTGCCAGCAGCTTACAGGGGAGCAATTCACCCCTCCACTTT | TRBJ1-6 | TRBV5-4 | TRBD1 | -
CASSARTSGGAFGELFF | TGTGCCAGCAGCGCCCGGACTAGCGGGGGGGCATTCGGGGAGCTGTTTTTT | TRBJ2-2 | TRBV5-6 | TRBD2 | -
CASYPGQGYNEQFF | TGTGCCAGCTATCCGGGACAGGGGTACAATGAGCAGTTCTTC | TRBJ2-1 | TRBV2 | TRBD1 | -
CASSRNPGIETQYF | TGCGCCAGCAGCCGCAACCCGGGAATTGAGACCCAGTACTTC | TRBJ2-5 | TRBV4-1 | - | -
CASSFRLGQGLSYNSPLHF | TGTGCCAGCAGTTTTCGGTTGGGACAGGGGTTGTCCTATAATTCACCCCTCCACTTT | TRBJ1-6 | TRBV27 | TRBD1 | -